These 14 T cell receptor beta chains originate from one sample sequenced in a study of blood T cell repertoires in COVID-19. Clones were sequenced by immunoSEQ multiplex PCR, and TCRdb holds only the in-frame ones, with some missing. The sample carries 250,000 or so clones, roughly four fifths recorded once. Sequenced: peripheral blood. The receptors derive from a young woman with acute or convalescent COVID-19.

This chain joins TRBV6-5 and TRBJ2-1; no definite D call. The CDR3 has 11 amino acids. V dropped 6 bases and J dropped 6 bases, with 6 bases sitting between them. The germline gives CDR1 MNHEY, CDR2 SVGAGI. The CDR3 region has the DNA TGTGCCAGCAGACAGACCAATGAGCAGTTCTTC. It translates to CASRQTNEQFF.

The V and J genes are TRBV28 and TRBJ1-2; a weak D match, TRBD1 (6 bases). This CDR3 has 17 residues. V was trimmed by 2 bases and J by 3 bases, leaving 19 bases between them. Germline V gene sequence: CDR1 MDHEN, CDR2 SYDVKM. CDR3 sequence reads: CASSLTGSVGFYYGYTF. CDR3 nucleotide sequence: TGTGCCAGCAGTTTAACAGGGTCGGTGGGTTTTTACTATGGCTACACCTTC.

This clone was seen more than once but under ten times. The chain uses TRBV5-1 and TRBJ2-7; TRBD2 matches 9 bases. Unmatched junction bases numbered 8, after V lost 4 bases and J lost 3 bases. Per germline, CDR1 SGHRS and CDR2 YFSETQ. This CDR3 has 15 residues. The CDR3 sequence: CASSKLAGEDYEQYF. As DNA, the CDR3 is TGCGCCAGCAGCAAATTAGCGGGGGAGGACTACGAGCAGTACTTC.

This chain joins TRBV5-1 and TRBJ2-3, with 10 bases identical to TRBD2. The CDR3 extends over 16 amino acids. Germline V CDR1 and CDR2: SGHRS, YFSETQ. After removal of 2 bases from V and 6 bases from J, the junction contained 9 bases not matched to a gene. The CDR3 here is CASSFSRAGGPDTQYF. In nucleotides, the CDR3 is TGCGCCAGCAGCTTTTCAAGAGCGGGAGGGCCTGATACGCAGTATTTT. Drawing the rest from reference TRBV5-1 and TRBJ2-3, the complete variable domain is KAGVTQTPRYLIKTRGQQVTLSCSPISGHRSVSWYQQTPGQGLQFLFEYFSETQRNKGNFPGRFSGRQFSNSRSEMNVSTLELGDSALYLCASSFSRAGGPDTQYFGPGTRLTVL.

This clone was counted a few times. CDR3 nucleotide sequence: TGTGCCAGCAGTTTATCTTTGGGGACAGGGACTCGTACTGAAGCTTTCTTT. The encoded protein is CASSLSLGTGTRTEAFF. This chain connects TRBV27 to TRBJ1-1; 9 bases align to TRBD1. The germline V gene encodes CDR1 MNHEY and CDR2 SMNVEV (reference sequence). The CDR3 sequence is 17 residues long. V lost 0 bases to trimming and J lost 5 bases; unmatched junction nucleotides: 10.

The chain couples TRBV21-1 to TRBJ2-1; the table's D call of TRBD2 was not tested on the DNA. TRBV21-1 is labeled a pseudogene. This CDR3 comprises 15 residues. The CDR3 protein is CASSATSGRIGEQFF. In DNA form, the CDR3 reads TGTGCCAGCAGCGCCACTAGCGGGAGGATCGGTGAGCAGTTCTTC.

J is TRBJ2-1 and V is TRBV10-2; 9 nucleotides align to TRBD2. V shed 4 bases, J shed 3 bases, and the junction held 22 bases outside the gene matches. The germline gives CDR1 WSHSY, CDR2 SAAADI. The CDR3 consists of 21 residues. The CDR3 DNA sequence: TGCGCCAGCAGTGGCCGCGATATGAGCGGGAGGTACCAACGGGACTACAATGAGCAGTTCTTC. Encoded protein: CASSGRDMSGRYQRDYNEQFF.

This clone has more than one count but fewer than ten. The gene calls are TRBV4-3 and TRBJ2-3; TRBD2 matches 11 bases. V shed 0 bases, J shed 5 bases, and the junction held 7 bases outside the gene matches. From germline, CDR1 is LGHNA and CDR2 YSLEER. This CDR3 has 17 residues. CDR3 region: CASSQDHGLAGGDTQYF. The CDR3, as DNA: TGCGCCAGCAGCCAAGATCACGGGCTAGCGGGGGGAGATACGCAGTATTTT.

The CDR3 DNA reads as TGTGCCACAAACGAGGGGGCTTTTTTAGGCAATCAGCCCCAGCATTTT. This encodes CATNEGAFLGNQPQHF. This chain joins TRBV28 and TRBJ1-5; TRBD1 matches at 7 bases. This CDR3 spans 16 amino acids. Looked up from germline, CDR1 is MDHEN and CDR2 is SYDVKM. V shed 10 bases and J 2 bases; nucleotides not matched to a gene: 14.

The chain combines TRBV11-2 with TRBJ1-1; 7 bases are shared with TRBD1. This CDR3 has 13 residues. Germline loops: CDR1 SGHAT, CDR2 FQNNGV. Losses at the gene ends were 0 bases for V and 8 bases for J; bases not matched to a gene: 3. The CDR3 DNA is TGTGCCAGCAGCTTAGAAGGGGGCTACGAAGCTTTCTTT. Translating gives CASSLEGGYEAFF.

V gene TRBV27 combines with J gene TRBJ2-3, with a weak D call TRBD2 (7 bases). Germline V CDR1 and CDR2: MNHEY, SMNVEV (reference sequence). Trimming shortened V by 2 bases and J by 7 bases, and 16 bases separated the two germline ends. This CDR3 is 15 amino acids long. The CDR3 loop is CASSLGGGPPYTQYF. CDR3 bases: TGTGCCAGCAGTTTAGGGGGGGGCCCACCATATACGCAGTATTTT.

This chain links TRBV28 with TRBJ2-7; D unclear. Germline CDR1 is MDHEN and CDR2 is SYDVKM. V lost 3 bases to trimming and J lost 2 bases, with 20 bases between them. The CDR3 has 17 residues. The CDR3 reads CASSFIKVSQAAYEQYF. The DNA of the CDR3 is TGTGCCAGCAGTTTTATCAAGGTATCCCAGGCAGCCTACGAGCAGTACTTC.

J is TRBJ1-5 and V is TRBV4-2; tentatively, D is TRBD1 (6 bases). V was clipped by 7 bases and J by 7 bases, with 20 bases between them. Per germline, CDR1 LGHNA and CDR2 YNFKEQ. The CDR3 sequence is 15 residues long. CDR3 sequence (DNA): TGTGCCAGCACCCGGGAGGGGGGAAGAGGCCAGCCCCAGCATTTT. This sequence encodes CASTREGGRGQPQHF.

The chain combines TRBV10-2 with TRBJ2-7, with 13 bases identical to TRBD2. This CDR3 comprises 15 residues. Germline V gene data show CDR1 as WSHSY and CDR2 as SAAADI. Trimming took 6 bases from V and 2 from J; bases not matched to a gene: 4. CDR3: CASRAGLAGTYEQYF. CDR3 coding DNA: TGCGCCAGCAGAGCGGGACTAGCGGGAACCTACGAGCAGTACTTC.